This T cell receptor (beta chain) derives from a study of cytomegalovirus exposure and HLA in healthy donors. The study's findings and limits: In the roughly 110 validation repertoires, approximately 94% of cluster scores exceeded 0, per a later analysis. Some public TCRs appeared in many individuals, while most sequences were rare. High specificity and sensitivity for cytomegalovirus status were reported for the classifier.

Details on this clone: Its antigen is still unknown.

These donors were members of the roughly 120-subject validation cohort, a group separate from the approximately 670-subject first cohort. Germline CDR1 reads SGHNT; CDR2 reads YYREEE (reference sequence). The CDR3 consists of 12 residues. V was cut by 4 bases and J by 6 bases, with 11 bases left in between. TCRdb's copy holds only in-frame clones and misses some; the assay was immunoSEQ multiplex PCR. The sample comprises fewer than 200,000 clones, roughly nine tenths of which are singletons, and 10% rests with the top ten. Sequencing input: PBMCs. The source is a woman aged 18-29 years in good health and CMV-seropositive. This chain connects TRBV5-4 to TRBJ2-7, with D possibly being TRBD2 (6 bases). The CDR3 loop is CASSPTGVEQYF. The CDR3 DNA reads as TGTGCCAGCAGCCCGACGGGGGTCGAGCAGTACTTC. Looking up the rest from reference TRBV5-4 and TRBJ2-7 gives the full variable domain: ETGVTQSPTHLIKTRGQQVTLRCSSQSGHNTVSWYQQALGQGPQFIFQYYREEENGRGNFPPRFSGLQFPNYSSELNVNALELDDSALYLCASSPTGVEQYFGPGTRLTVT.